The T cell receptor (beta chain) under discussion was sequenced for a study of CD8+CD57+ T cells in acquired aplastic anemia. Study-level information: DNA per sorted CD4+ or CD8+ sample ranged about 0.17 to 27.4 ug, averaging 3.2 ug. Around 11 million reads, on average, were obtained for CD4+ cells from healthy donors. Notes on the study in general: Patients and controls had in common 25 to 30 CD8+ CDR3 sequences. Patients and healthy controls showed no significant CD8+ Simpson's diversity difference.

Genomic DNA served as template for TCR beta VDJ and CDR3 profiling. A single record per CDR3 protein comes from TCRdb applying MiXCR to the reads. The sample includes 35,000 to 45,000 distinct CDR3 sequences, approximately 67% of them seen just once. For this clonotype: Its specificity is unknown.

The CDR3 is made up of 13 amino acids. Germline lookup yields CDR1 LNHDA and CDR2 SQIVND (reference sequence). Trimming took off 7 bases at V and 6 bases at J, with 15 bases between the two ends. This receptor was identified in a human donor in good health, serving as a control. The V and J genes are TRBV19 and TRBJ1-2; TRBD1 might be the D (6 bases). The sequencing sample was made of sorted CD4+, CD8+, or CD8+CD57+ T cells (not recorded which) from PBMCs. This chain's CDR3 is CASTRGGGNGYTF. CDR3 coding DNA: TGTGCCAGTACCCGTGGAGGGGGGAATGGCTACACCTTC.